A selection of T cell receptor beta chains follows, all from one sample in a study of shared clonotypes between healthy human individuals. Clones were read by immunoSEQ multiplex PCR, and TCRdb kept only the in-frame ones, dropping some. The sample consists of 1.6 million or so clones, 98% of them appearing once. The sequencing input was naive CD4+ T cells sorted from blood. These receptors all come from a young man in good health. CDR3s include the opening cysteine and the closing phenylalanine or tryptophan. D genes are given only for firm matches. The size entry is marked missing in some rows and otherwise reads once, few, many or a size class.

D	J	V	size	CDR3	DNA
.	TRBJ2-7	TRBV28	.	CASSFGKAYEQYF	TGTGCCAGCAGTTTTGGTAAGGCCTACGAGCAGTACTTC
.	TRBJ2-1	TRBV5-1	once	CASSPSGDSYNEQFF	TGCGCCAGCAGTCCGTCCGGGGACTCCTACAATGAGCAGTTCTTC
TRBD2	TRBJ2-7	TRBV9	once	CASSVGISGTQIDYEQYF	TGTGCCAGCAGCGTAGGGATTAGCGGGACACAAATAGACTACGAGCAGTACTTC
.	TRBJ2-1	TRBV13	.	CASSPGQSSYNEQFF	TGTGCCAGCAGCCCCGGGCAGAGCTCCTACAATGAGCAGTTCTTC
TRBD1	TRBJ2-3	TRBV11-2	.	CASSSRQGLITDTQYF	TGTGCCAGCAGCTCCCGACAGGGGTTAATCACAGATACGCAGTATTTT
TRBD1	TRBJ1-2	TRBV5-1	.	CASTNRDRGLGYTF	TGCGCCAGCACAAACCGGGACAGGGGGCTTGGCTACACCTTC
.	TRBJ1-1	TRBV28	.	CASSYALGGGMNTEAFF	TGTGCCAGCAGTTATGCCCTCGGAGGCGGGATGAACACTGAAGCTTTCTTT
TRBD2	TRBJ2-7	TRBV15	once	CATAGATYEQYF	TGTGCCACCGCGGGAGCAACCTACGAGCAGTACTTC
TRBD2	TRBJ2-7	TRBV27	.	CASSLIPTSGRAHEQYF	TGTGCCAGCAGTCTTATTCCGACTAGCGGGAGGGCCCACGAGCAGTACTTC
.	TRBJ2-4	TRBV5-1	.	CASSLGALAKNIQYF	TGCGCCAGCAGCTTGGGGGCGCTAGCCAAAAACATTCAGTACTTC
.	TRBJ1-2	TRBV9	.	CASSVDGGYYGYTF	TGTGCCAGCAGCGTAGACGGGGGGTACTATGGCTACACCTTC
.	TRBJ2-1	TRBV28	.	CASSPPGGRPYNEQFF	TGTGCCAGCAGTCCTCCGGGCGGCCGACCCTACAATGAGCAGTTCTTC
.	TRBJ2-3	TRBV18	.	CASSNSGTDTQYF	TGTGCCAGCTCAAATAGCGGCACAGATACGCAGTATTTT